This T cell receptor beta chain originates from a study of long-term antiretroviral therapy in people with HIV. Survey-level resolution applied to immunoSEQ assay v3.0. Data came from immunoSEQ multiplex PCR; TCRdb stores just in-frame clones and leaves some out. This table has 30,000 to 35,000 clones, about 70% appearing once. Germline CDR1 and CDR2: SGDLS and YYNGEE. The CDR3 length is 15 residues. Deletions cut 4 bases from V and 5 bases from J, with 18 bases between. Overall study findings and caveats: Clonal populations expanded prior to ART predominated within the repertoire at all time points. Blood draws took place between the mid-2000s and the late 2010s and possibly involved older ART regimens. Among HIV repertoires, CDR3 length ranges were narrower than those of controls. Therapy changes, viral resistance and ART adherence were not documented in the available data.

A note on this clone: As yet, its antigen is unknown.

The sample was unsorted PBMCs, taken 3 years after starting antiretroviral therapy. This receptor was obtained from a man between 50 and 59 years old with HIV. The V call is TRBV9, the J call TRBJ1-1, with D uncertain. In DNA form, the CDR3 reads TGTGCCAGCAGCCCGACCGGGTGGTTGGGGACTGAAGCTTTCTTT. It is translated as CASSPTGWLGTEAFF. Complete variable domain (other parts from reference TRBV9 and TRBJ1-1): DSGVTQTPKHLITATGQRVTLRCSPRSGDLSVYWYQQSLDQGLQFLIQYYNGEERAKGNILERFSAQQFPDLHSELNLSSLELGDSALYFCASSPTGWLGTEAFFGQGTRLTVV.